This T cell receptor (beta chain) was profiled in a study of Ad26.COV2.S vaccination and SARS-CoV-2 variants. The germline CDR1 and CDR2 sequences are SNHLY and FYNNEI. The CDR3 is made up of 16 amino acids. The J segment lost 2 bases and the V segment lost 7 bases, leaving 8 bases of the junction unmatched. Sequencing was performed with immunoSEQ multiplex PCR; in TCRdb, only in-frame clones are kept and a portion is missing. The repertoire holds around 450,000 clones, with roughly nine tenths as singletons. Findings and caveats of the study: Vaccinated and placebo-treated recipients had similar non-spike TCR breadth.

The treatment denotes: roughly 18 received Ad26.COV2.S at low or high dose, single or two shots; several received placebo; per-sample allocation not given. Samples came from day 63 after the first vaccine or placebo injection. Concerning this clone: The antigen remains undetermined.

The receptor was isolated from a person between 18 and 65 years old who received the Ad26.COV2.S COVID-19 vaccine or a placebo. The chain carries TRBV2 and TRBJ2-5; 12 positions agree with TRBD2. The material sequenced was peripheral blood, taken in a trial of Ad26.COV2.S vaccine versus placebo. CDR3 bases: TGTGCCAGCACAAGTTCCGGGACTAGCGGGCAAGAGACCCAGTACTTC. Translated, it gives CASTSSGTSGQETQYF.